These 22 T cell receptor beta chains were sequenced from one sample in a study of beta chain features in type 1 diabetes. The entirety of the isolated RNA underwent reverse transcription, so expressed TCRB transcripts were sequenced. TCRdb's copy holds only in-frame clones and misses some; the assay was immunoSEQ multiplex PCR. The repertoire includes about 150,000 clones, under 9.5% of them detected once, and 0.5% to 0.65% sits in the top ten. The sequenced sample consisted of central memory CD4+ T cells from blood. The receptors come from a young man in good health.

The chain joins TRBV18 to TRBJ2-7; TRBD1 aligns across 7 bases. V shed 3 bases, J shed 4 bases, and the junction held 6 bases outside the gene matches. This CDR3 has 14 residues. From germline, CDR1 is KGHSH and CDR2 LQKENI. The CDR3 DNA follows: TGTGCCAGCTCACCGGGACAGAAAAATTACGAGCAGTACTTC. Its protein is CASSPGQKNYEQYF.

The DNA for the CDR3 is TGTGCCAGCAGGTTCACAGGGGGTAATACCTACGAGCAGTACTTC. This gives the protein CASRFTGGNTYEQYF. The chain combines TRBV28 with TRBJ2-7; 8 bases align to TRBD1. The CDR3 is 15 residues long. Germline V gene sequence: CDR1 MDHEN, CDR2 SYDVKM. V was clipped by 6 bases and J by 2 bases; unmatched bases: 9.

This clone has only a few counts. The CDR3 reads CSVGGGDFRGETQYF. The CDR3 coding sequence is TGCAGCGTTGGCGGGGGGGACTTCAGGGGGGAGACCCAGTACTTC. The rearrangement joins TRBV29-1 to TRBJ2-5; 9 bases fit TRBD2. V gave up 4 bases and J gave up 5 bases; unmatched junction bases: 11. Per the germline V gene, CDR1 is SQVTM and CDR2 is ANQGSEA. CDR3 length: 15 residues.

This clone was seen more than once but under ten times. V gene TRBV11-2 combines with J gene TRBJ2-1, with D tentatively TRBD2 (5 bases). The CDR3 runs 13 residues. The ends were cut back, 1 base at V and 15 bases at J, with 16 bases in the middle. Germline V CDR1 and CDR2: SGHAT, FQNNGV. Here the CDR3 reads CASSLGEQRNSFF. In nucleotides, the CDR3 is TGTGCCAGCAGCTTAGGAGAGCAGCGGAATTCGTTCTTC. The full variable domain, in which reference TRBV11-2 and TRBJ2-1 provide the parts outside the CDR3, is EAGVAQSPRYKIIEKRQSVAFWCNPISGHATLYWYQQILGQGPKLLIQFQNNGVVDDSQLPKDRFSAERLKGVDSTLKIQPAKLEDSAVYLCASSLGEQRNSFFGPGTRLTVL.

This clone was observed at least ten times. V gene TRBV9 combines with J gene TRBJ2-2; possible D gene TRBD2, 6 bases. This CDR3 spans 16 amino acids. Looked up from germline, CDR1 is SGDLS and CDR2 is YYNGEE. Trimming stripped 0 bases from V and 6 bases from J, with 15 bases between. CDR3 in amino acids: CASSVDGGLKAGELFF. Written as DNA, the CDR3 is TGTGCCAGCAGCGTAGACGGAGGGTTAAAGGCCGGGGAGCTGTTTTTT.

The chain joins TRBV7-9 to TRBJ2-1; no definite D call. The CDR3 extends over 14 amino acids. The V gene's germline CDR1 is SEHNR and CDR2 FQNEAQ (reference sequence). The V end was cut by 5 bases, the J end by 2 bases, with 10 bases between. DNA for the CDR3: TGTGCCAGCAGCCCAATAACACCCTACAATGAGCAGTTCTTC. Its protein is CASSPITPYNEQFF.

The chain joins TRBV7-2 to TRBJ2-3; 13 bases agree with TRBD2. Germline trimming cut 4 bases from V and 2 bases from J; bases unmatched to any gene: 9. CDR1 and CDR2 from the germline V gene are SGHTA and FQGNSA. This CDR3 contains 18 residues. The CDR3 region is CASSWTSGGQMFTDTQYF. The DNA of the CDR3 is TGTGCCAGCAGCTGGACTAGCGGGGGCCAAATGTTCACAGATACGCAGTATTTT.

The chain combines TRBV9 with TRBJ1-2, with a weak D call TRBD1 (6 bases). V was shortened by 6 bases and J by 13 bases, with 22 bases between the two germline ends. The CDR3 contains 13 residues. Germline V lookup: CDR1 SGDLS, CDR2 YYNGEE. The CDR3 DNA is TGTGCCAGCAACTCAGGGGTAGGGGCCCATCGCACCTTC. Amino acid sequence: CASNSGVGAHRTF.

This clone showed up many times. The gene calls are TRBV9 and TRBJ2-2; D remains ambiguous. Germline V gene lookup returns CDR1 SGDLS and CDR2 YYNGEE. Trimming took off 0 bases at V and 0 bases at J, with 9 bases between the two ends. The CDR3 is made up of 16 amino acids. CDR3 amino acids: CASSVGASPNTGELFF. The CDR3 coding sequence is TGTGCCAGCAGCGTAGGGGCCAGCCCGAACACCGGGGAGCTGTTTTTT.

V gene TRBV6-5 combines with J gene TRBJ1-5; TRBD1 is a possible D gene (6 bases). Trimming pared 6 bases from V and 4 bases from J, leaving 10 bases between. Germline V CDR1 and CDR2: MNHEY, SVGAGI. The CDR3 contains 13 residues. CDR3 nucleotides: TGTGCCAGCAGCGACAGGACTAATCAGCCCCAGCATTTT. Translating it yields CASSDRTNQPQHF.

The chain uses TRBV19 and TRBJ1-1; 7 nucleotides agree with TRBD1. CDR1 LNHDA and CDR2 SQIVND come from the germline V gene (reference sequence). The trim removed 5 bases at V and 3 bases at J, leaving 9 bases unmatched. The CDR3 contains 15 residues. The CDR3 nucleotides are TGTGCCAGTAGTCCTTGGCGCAGGGGGTACACTGAAGCTTTCTTT. It is translated as CASSPWRRGYTEAFF.

V and J are TRBV11-3 and TRBJ2-1; D possibly corresponds to TRBD1 (6 bases). Germline V lookup: CDR1 SGHNT, CDR2 YENEEA. This CDR3 contains 16 residues. V shed 1 base and J shed 7 bases, with 17 bases lying between them. CDR3 DNA sequence: TGTGCCAGCAGCTTAGCGGCGCGAGGGGACATAAATGAGCAGTTCTTC. It codes for CASSLAARGDINEQFF. Using reference TRBV11-3 and TRBJ2-1 for the parts outside the CDR3, the full variable domain is EAGVVQSPRYKIIEKKQPVAFWCNPISGHNTLYWYLQNLGQGPELLIRYENEEAVDDSQLPKDRFSAERLKGVDSTLKIQPAELGDSAVYLCASSLAARGDINEQFFGPGTRLTVL.

This clone was observed a few times. This chain connects TRBV9 to TRBJ1-2; 7 bases align to TRBD1. This CDR3 region has 14 residues. The germline gives CDR1 SGDLS, CDR2 YYNGEE. Germline trimming cut 3 bases from V and 4 bases from J; bases unmatched to any gene: 6. Here the CDR3 reads CASSGPGQIYGYTF. The CDR3 DNA sequence: TGTGCCAGCAGCGGACCGGGACAGATCTATGGCTACACCTTC. The complete variable domain, with remaining parts taken from reference TRBV9 and TRBJ1-2, reads DSGVTQTPKHLITATGQRVTLRCSPRSGDLSVYWYQQSLDQGLQFLIQYYNGEERAKGNILERFSAQQFPDLHSELNLSSLELGDSALYFCASSGPGQIYGYTFGSGTRLTVV.

The V and J genes are TRBV7-9 and TRBJ2-2; no clear D. Germline lookup yields CDR1 SEHNR and CDR2 FQNEAQ (reference sequence). The CDR3 extends over 14 amino acids. V lost 5 bases, J lost 0 bases, and 7 bases lay in between. The CDR3: CASSPYANTGELFF. CDR3 coding DNA: TGTGCCAGCAGCCCCTACGCGAACACCGGGGAGCTGTTTTTT.

This clone has a handful of counts. CDR3 nucleotide sequence: TGTGCCAGCAGCTTGGCATTCGGGGGATCGGAAGCTTTCTTT. This codes for CASSLAFGGSEAFF. The chain employs TRBV5-6 and TRBJ1-1; D might be TRBD1 (5 bases). Germline V lookup: CDR1 SGHDT, CDR2 YYEEEE. The CDR3 spans 14 residues. Trimming left V 0 bases short and J 8 bases short, with 14 bases between.

This clone turned up a few times. This rearrangement joins TRBV7-7 to TRBJ2-5, with TRBD1 identical over 10 bases. Trimming took 5 bases from V and 5 from J; bases not matched to a gene: 5. The CDR3 runs 14 residues. The germline gives CDR1 SSHAT, CDR2 FNYEAQ (reference sequence). The CDR3 loop is CASSQTGGGETQYF. CDR3 nucleotide sequence: TGTGCCAGCAGCCAGACAGGGGGCGGTGAGACCCAGTACTTC.

This clone was detected a few times. V gene TRBV6-5 combines with J gene TRBJ1-1; the D gene is possibly TRBD1 (5 bases). V dropped 8 bases and J dropped 8 bases, with 18 bases sitting between them. The CDR3 is 13 amino acids. Germline V gives CDR1 MNHEY, CDR2 SVGAGI. CDR3 in DNA: TGTGCCAGCTGTCGGGCTGGGGCTGAGGAAGCTTTCTTT. Its protein product is CASCRAGAEEAFF.

The rearrangement links TRBV11-3 to TRBJ1-1; D is ambiguous. Trimming removed 5 bases from V and 4 bases from J, with 8 bases in between. The CDR3 runs 12 residues. The germline V gene has CDR1 SGHNT and CDR2 YENEEA. CDR3 amino acids: CASSRDGTEAFF. CDR3 nucleotide sequence: TGTGCCAGCAGCCGGGATGGCACTGAAGCTTTCTTT.

The chain recombines TRBV28 with TRBJ2-1; D possibly corresponds to TRBD2 (6 bases). CDR3 length: 15 residues. Between the trimmed V and J ends, which lost 3 bases and 6 bases, there was a span of 15 bases. Germline CDR1 reads MDHEN; CDR2 reads SYDVKM. The CDR3 sequence is CASSFSRRGVNEQFF. The CDR3 DNA is TGTGCCAGCAGTTTCTCGCGCCGCGGGGTCAATGAGCAGTTCTTC.

The rearrangement links TRBV14 to TRBJ2-7, with 7 bases aligning to TRBD1. V gave up 4 bases and J gave up 3 bases; unmatched junction bases: 6. The germline V gene has CDR1 SGHDN and CDR2 FVKESK. The CDR3 runs to 14 residues. CDR3 DNA sequence: TGTGCCAGCAGCCGGCAAACAGGGGTCTACGAGCAGTACTTC. It codes for CASSRQTGVYEQYF.

This chain connects TRBV7-3 to TRBJ2-1; 8 bases agree with TRBD2. The germline V gene encodes CDR1 SGHTA and CDR2 FQGTGA. The J segment lost 6 bases and the V segment lost 2 bases, leaving 3 bases of the junction unmatched. This CDR3 is built from 14 residues. The CDR3 reads CASSLFREGNEQFF. CDR3 nucleotides: TGTGCCAGCAGCTTATTTCGGGAGGGCAATGAGCAGTTCTTC.

The V call is TRBV7-2, the J call TRBJ1-5; D might be TRBD1 (6 bases). The CDR3 spans 15 residues. V lost 4 bases, J lost 4 bases, and 14 bases lay in between. Germline CDR1 and CDR2: SGHTA and FQGNSA. DNA of the CDR3: TGTGCCAGCAGCTCGACTTCAGGGGATAATCAGCCCCAGCATTTT. Translation gives CASSSTSGDNQPQHF.